This TCR beta chain was sequenced in a study of beta chain features in type 1 diabetes. On the study more broadly: In age, gender and cell yields, patients were similar to healthy donors.

Once sorted, every population was more than 95% pure. Reverse transcribing all isolated RNA meant expressed TCRB transcripts were sequenced. The assay was immunoSEQ multiplex PCR, and TCRdb's table has in-frame clones only and misses some. The sample consists of about 180,000 clones, about 13% of them appearing once. V trimming: 4 bases; J trimming: 2 bases; junction bases outside the gene matches: 6. The germline V gene has CDR1 GTSNPN and CDR2 SVGIG (reference sequence). This CDR3 contains 16 residues. The sequence was collected from a young woman in good health. The rearrangement joins TRBV30 to TRBJ2-3; 13 bases are shared with TRBD2. The sequencing input was central memory CD4+ T cells from blood. The CDR3 bases are TGTGCCTGGACTATTGGGACTAGCGGGGTCACAGATACGCAGTATTTT. Its translation: CAWTIGTSGVTDTQYF.